The rows below give T cell receptor beta chains drawn from one sample of a study of T cell responses to AZD1222 COVID-19 vaccine. Only in-frame clones appear in the TCRdb table, and some are missing; sequencing was by immunoSEQ multiplex PCR. Here the sample spans about 160,000 clones, roughly nine tenths being singletons. The sample here was peripheral blood, taken on day 0 of AZD1222 vaccination. These receptors were obtained from an adult in good health. CDR3s include the opening cysteine and the closing phenylalanine or tryptophan. Each record gives: D gene, V gene, clone size, J gene, CDR3 protein, CDR3 DNA. A D gene is named only where the DNA matches it firmly. Clone size is stated in some rows and not others, as once, few, many or a class when expanded.

.	TRBV3-1/TRBV3-2	.	TRBJ2-7	CASSAQYSRRQYF	TGTGCCAGCAGCGCGCAGTACTCCCGGAGGCAGTACTTC
TRBD1	TRBV6-5	.	TRBJ1-4	CASSYSGQGWEKLFF	TGTGCCAGCAGTTACTCGGGACAGGGCTGGGAAAAACTGTTTTTT
.	TRBV21-1	.	TRBJ2-1	CASSGFRDSIYNEQFF	TGTGCCAGCAGCGGCTTCCGGGACAGTATTTACAATGAGCAGTTCTTC
TRBD2	TRBV5-1	.	TRBJ2-3	CASGILAGTINTDTQYF	TGCGCCAGCGGAATACTAGCGGGGACTATTAACACAGATACGCAGTATTTT
TRBD1	TRBV28	.	TRBJ1-2	CASITLSRDSFNYGYTF	TGTGCCAGCATCACATTATCGAGGGACAGCTTTAACTATGGCTACACCTTC
.	TRBV28	few	TRBJ2-5	CASSPQDQETQYF	TGTGCCAGCAGTCCCCAGGATCAAGAGACCCAGTACTTC
TRBD1	TRBV5-8	.	TRBJ1-2	CASSPRTGSYGYTF	TGTGCCAGCAGCCCCAGGACAGGGAGCTATGGCTACACCTTC
.	TRBV7-9	.	TRBJ1-2	CASSLGQTENYGYTF	TGTGCCAGCAGCTTAGGACAGACAGAGAACTATGGCTACACCTTC
.	TRBV9	.	TRBJ2-1	CASSVDVGLNEQFF	TGTGCCAGCAGCGTAGATGTAGGGCTCAATGAGCAGTTCTTC
.	TRBV7-9	.	TRBJ1-2	CASSLDWGQDYGYTF	TGTGCCAGCAGCTTAGACTGGGGCCAGGACTATGGCTACACCTTC
.	TRBV6-5	few	TRBJ1-1	CASQEALNTEAFF	TGTGCCAGCCAAGAGGCCCTGAACACTGAAGCTTTCTTT
.	TRBV5-1	.	TRBJ1-5	CASRSDSYSNQPQHF	TGCGCCAGCAGATCGGACTCCTATAGCAATCAGCCCCAGCATTTT
TRBD1	TRBV19	.	TRBJ2-7	CATIDRVNSYEQYF	TGTGCCACCATCGACAGGGTGAATTCCTACGAGCAGTACTTC
TRBD1	TRBV5-1	.	TRBJ1-2	CASSTDPGQPNYGYTF	TGCGCCAGCAGCACGGACCCGGGACAGCCTAACTATGGCTACACCTTC
.	TRBV12-3/TRBV12-4	.	TRBJ2-3	CASKGRGDTQYF	TGTGCCAGTAAGGGGCGTGGAGATACGCAGTATTTT
TRBD1	TRBV15	once	TRBJ2-7	CATSTTGGSYEQYF	TGTGCCACCAGTACGACAGGGGGCTCCTACGAGCAGTACTTC
.	TRBV19	once	TRBJ2-2	CASPRAGNSNTGELFF	TGTGCCAGTCCGAGGGCCGGGAATTCGAACACCGGGGAGCTGTTTTTT
.	TRBV7-2	.	TRBJ2-5	CASSPEVAEETQYF	TGTGCCAGCAGCCCCGAGGTAGCAGAAGAGACCCAGTACTTC
TRBD2	TRBV5-1	.	TRBJ2-3	CASSFLGIAGARITDTQYF	TGCGCCAGCAGCTTCCTCGGGATAGCGGGGGCCCGGATCACAGATACGCAGTATTTT
.	TRBV5-4	.	TRBJ2-1	CASSSYLNEQFF	TGTGCCAGCAGTTCCTACTTGAATGAGCAGTTCTTC
.	TRBV6-5	.	TRBJ1-2	CASSYQGRLRTGYTF	TGTGCCAGCAGTTACCAAGGCAGACTACGGACTGGCTACACCTTC
.	TRBV11-2	.	TRBJ1-2	CASSLGALSSF	TGTGCCAGCAGCTTAGGCGCGCTTAGTTCCTTC
.	TRBV12-5	.	TRBJ1-5	CASGLSYQPQHF	TGTGCTAGTGGTTTGTCCTATCAGCCCCAGCATTTT
.	TRBV6-6	.	TRBJ1-6	CASIHGGENSPLHF	TGTGCCAGCATCCACGGGGGGGAGAATTCACCCCTCCACTTT
.	TRBV5-4	.	TRBJ1-1	CASSLAGYTNTEAFF	TGTGCCAGCAGCTTGGCAGGATACACGAACACTGAAGCTTTCTTT
.	TRBV12-3/TRBV12-4	few	TRBJ2-1	CASSRRDSGEQFF	TGTGCCAGCAGTCGCCGGGACTCCGGGGAGCAGTTCTTC
.	TRBV7-3	.	TRBJ2-3	CASSLGATQYF	TGTGCCAGCAGCTTAGGGGCCACGCAGTATTTT
.	TRBV25-1	.	TRBJ1-1	CASSEYNTEAFF	TGTGCCAGCAGTGAATATAACACTGAAGCTTTCTTT